This TCR beta chain came from a study of regulatory T cells in long-lasting Graves disease. This CDR3 has 15 residues. V was cut by 1 base and J by 7 bases, with 11 bases left in between. Per germline, CDR1 LGHNA and CDR2 YSLEER. This clonotype appeared a few times. To make TCR beta libraries, researchers used iRepertoire HTBI primers and Arm-PCR of CDR3 regions. One entry per CDR3 protein results from TCRdb running MiXCR on the multiplex PCR reads. The sample holds 250,000 to 300,000 distinct CDR3 sequences; 22% are singletons and the top ten take just over 55%. Time point meaning: persistent/refractory GD, antithyroid drugs over 5 years with positive TRAb. Following extraction of RNA from PBMCs, that RNA was used to make the TCR library. Guidelines of the American Thyroid Association were used to diagnose Graves' disease.

The sequenced sample was peripheral blood mononuclear cells (PBMCs), obtained when the disease was refractory, from a patient treated with antithyroid drugs. The chain employs TRBV4-3 and TRBJ1-6; possible D gene TRBD1, 5 bases. This sequence originates from a female donor with Graves disease. CDR3 sequence reads: CASSQGQLLNSPLHF. DNA for the CDR3: TGCGCCAGCAGCCAAGGACAGCTCCTAAATTCACCCCTCCACTTT.